These T cell receptor beta chains were read from a single sample in a study of response to subunit inactivated influenza vaccine. MiXCR, applied by TCRdb to the RT-PCR reads, yields one record per CDR3 protein. Of more than 700,000 distinct CDR3 sequences listed, approximately 21% are singletons. This material consisted of PBMCs from blood, taken more than 4 days after vaccination. The receptors derive from a man between 45 and 60 years old who received an inactivated influenza vaccine. CDR3s leave out the opening cysteine and the closing phenylalanine or tryptophan.

J gene | V gene | CDR3 protein
TRBJ2-5 | TRBV12-3/TRBV12-4 | ASSSGSRKTQY
TRBJ2-1 | TRBV3-1 | ASIAGTSSYNEQF
TRBJ1-6 | TRBV2 | ASSSGQGFSPLH
TRBJ2-5 | TRBV7-9 | ASSLLSGYQETQY
TRBJ1-1 | TRBV10-3 | AISEVTGGYTEAF
TRBJ2-7 | TRBV7-9 | ATSLGGRDEQY
TRBJ2-3 | TRBV7-6 | ASSLWGFPPY
TRBJ2-2 | TRBV4-3 | ASSQDLGRVTGELF
TRBJ2-7 | TRBV28 | ASRGEGRLEQY
TRBJ2-4 | TRBV7-9 | ASSLASGYKNIQY
TRBJ2-7 | TRBV6-5 | ASSYTGTRGGQY
TRBJ1-1 | TRBV6-5 | ASSYSVRVNTEAF
TRBJ2-5 | TRBV5-4 | ASSLIHKRNQETQY
TRBJ2-7 | TRBV7-2 | ASSKREGGEQY
TRBJ2-7 | TRBV6-1 | ASSEQDSYEQY
TRBJ2-1 | TRBV12-5 | ASGLGPTKLNNEQF
TRBJ2-1 | TRBV7-2 | ASSAHREVEQF
TRBJ2-2 | TRBV9 | ASSARGQANTGELF